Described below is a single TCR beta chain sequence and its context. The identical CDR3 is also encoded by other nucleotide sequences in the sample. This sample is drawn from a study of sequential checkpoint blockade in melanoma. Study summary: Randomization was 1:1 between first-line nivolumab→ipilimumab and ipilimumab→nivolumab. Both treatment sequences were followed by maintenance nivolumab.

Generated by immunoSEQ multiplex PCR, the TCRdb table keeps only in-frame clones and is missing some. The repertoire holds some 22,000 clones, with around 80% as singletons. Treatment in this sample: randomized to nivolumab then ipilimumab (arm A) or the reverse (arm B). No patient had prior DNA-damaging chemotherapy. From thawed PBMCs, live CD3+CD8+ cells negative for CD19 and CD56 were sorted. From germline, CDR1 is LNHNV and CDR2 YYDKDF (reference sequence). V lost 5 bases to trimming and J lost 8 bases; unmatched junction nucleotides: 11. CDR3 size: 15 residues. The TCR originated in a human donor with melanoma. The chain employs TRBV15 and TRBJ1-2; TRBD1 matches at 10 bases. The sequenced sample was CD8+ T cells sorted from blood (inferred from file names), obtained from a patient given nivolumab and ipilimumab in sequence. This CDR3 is CATSRSRQGAGGYTF. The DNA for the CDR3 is TGTGCCACCAGCCGCTCAAGACAGGGGGCGGGGGGCTACACCTTC.